These 5 T cell receptor beta chains were all obtained from the same sample, sequenced in a study of CXCR3-negative and CXCR3-positive naive CD8 T cells. Overall study results and limits: A higher hydrophobicity marked the TRB CDR3s of CXCR3-positive naive cells versus CXCR3-negative naive cells.

The libraries of TRB cDNA were prepared using 5' RACE with UMI labels. TCRdb re-called the 5' RACE reads and catalogs CDR3 proteins one per entry, DNA excluded. The repertoire table contains around 120,000 distinct CDR3 sequences. The antigens these receptors bind are not known. Specimen: naive CXCR3+ CD8+ T cells from blood. Noted subset: CD45RO-CCR7+CD27+CD95- naive CD8+ T cells expressing CXCR3 (TNR3+). The receptors originated from a human donor in good health. Some clones in this sample may be carry-over from other donors' samples.

V is TRBV7-9 and J is TRBJ2-1; TCRdb's assignment of TRBD2 cannot be checked, as there is no DNA. The CDR3 covers 17 residues. Germline lookup yields CDR1 SEHNR and CDR2 FQNEAQ (reference sequence). CDR3 residues: CASSSLPGLADYNEQFF.

The chain couples TRBV7-9 to TRBJ2-1; TCRdb returns TRBD2, unconfirmable since there is no DNA. CDR1 is SEHNR and CDR2 is FQNEAQ in the germline V gene (reference sequence). The CDR3 extends over 16 amino acids. The CDR3 protein is CASSSRSQAPVNEQFF.

The CDR3 spells CSVEDPRTRSTDTQYF. The V call is TRBV29-1, the J call TRBJ2-3; TCRdb calls TRBD2, which cannot be checked without DNA. This CDR3 spans 16 amino acids. Per germline, CDR1 SQVTM and CDR2 ANQGSEA.

The chain joins TRBV7-9 to TRBJ1-1. The CDR3 contains 13 residues. From germline, CDR1 is SEHNR and CDR2 FQNEAQ (reference sequence). The CDR3 region is CASSWVLNTEAFF.

The chain is built from TRBV11-2 and TRBJ2-1; TCRdb lists TRBD2, though no DNA is available to test this call. Germline V gene sequence: CDR1 SGHAT, CDR2 FQNNGV. This CDR3 is 16 amino acids long. The CDR3 loop reads CASSFHSGRYANEQFF.